The 32 T cell receptor beta chains below were found in one sample sequenced in a study of blood T cell repertoires in COVID-19. Profiling relied on immunoSEQ multiplex PCR, and the TCRdb table lists in-frame clones only, not all of them. In the table there are some 150,000 clones, about 82% of which are singletons. The material sequenced was peripheral blood. These receptors came from a middle-aged woman with active or convalescent COVID-19.

The chain recombines TRBV6-2 or TRBV6-3 with TRBJ1-2; the D gene is possibly TRBD1 (6 bases). The CDR3 consists of 15 residues. V shed 2 bases and J shed 5 bases, with 15 bases lying between them. In germline, CDR1 is MNHEY, CDR2 SVGEGT. The CDR3 loop reads CASSYGEDRVYGYTF. DNA for the CDR3: TGTGCCAGCAGTTACGGCGAGGACAGAGTATATGGCTACACCTTC.

V usage is TRBV21-1 and J usage is TRBJ1-2; the table's D call, TRBD1, was not checked against the DNA. TRBV21-1 constitutes a pseudogene. The length of the CDR3 is 20 residues. CDR3 loop: CASSKATTGGLQLANYGYTF. CDR3 nucleotides: TGTGCCAGCAGCAAAGCGACGACAGGGGGCCTTCAGTTAGCTAACTATGGCTACACCTTC.

The chain couples TRBV28 to TRBJ2-7, with a weak D call TRBD1 (5 bases). V gave up 1 base and J gave up 5 bases, with 9 bases separating them. Germline V gene lookup returns CDR1 MDHEN and CDR2 SYDVKM. The CDR3 has 13 residues. The CDR3 is CASSLSSGHEQYF. CDR3 in DNA: TGTGCCAGCAGTTTATCTTCAGGGCACGAGCAGTACTTC.

Here the CDR3 reads CASSRSRGGNEQFF. CDR3 nucleotides: TGTGCCAGCAGCCGCAGTAGGGGAGGCAATGAGCAGTTCTTC. This chain joins TRBV7-2 and TRBJ2-1, with D tentatively TRBD2 (6 bases). Trimming left V 5 bases short and J 6 bases short, with 14 bases between. CDR3 length: 14 residues. CDR1 and CDR2 (germline): SGHTA, FQGNSA.

The gene calls are TRBV5-1 and TRBJ1-2; the D is unclear. Germline V CDR1 and CDR2: SGHRS, YFSETQ. The CDR3 length is 14 residues. Trimming pared 4 bases from V and 1 base from J, leaving 11 bases between. This chain's CDR3 is CASSPDGNNYGYTF. The DNA for the CDR3 is TGCGCCAGCAGCCCGGACGGGAATAACTATGGCTACACCTTC.

The chain is built from TRBV27 and TRBJ1-4; D is ambiguous. V was shortened by 8 bases and J by 8 bases, with 15 bases between the two germline ends. This CDR3 has 13 residues. Germline CDR1 MNHEY, CDR2 SMNVEV (reference sequence). The CDR3 reads CASATQPGEKLFF. The CDR3 coding sequence is TGTGCCAGCGCAACCCAACCAGGCGAAAAACTGTTTTTT.

This clone was detected a few times. The chain joins TRBV7-9 to TRBJ2-3; D may be TRBD2 (5 bases). The germline gives CDR1 SEHNR, CDR2 FQNEAQ (reference sequence). With 5 bases removed from V and 5 bases from J, the gap between germline ends came to 11 bases. The CDR3 is made up of 13 amino acids. This CDR3 reads CASSRGRGDTQYF. The CDR3 nucleotides are TGTGCCAGCAGCCGTGGCCGGGGAGATACGCAGTATTTT.

This chain's CDR3 is CASSSNRDSYGYTF. The CDR3 region has the DNA TGTGCCAGCAGTTCCAACAGGGATAGCTATGGCTACACCTTC. The rearrangement links TRBV28 to TRBJ1-2; D perhaps matches TRBD1 (6 bases). Germline CDR1 and CDR2: MDHEN and SYDVKM. The V end lost 4 bases, the J end lost 4 bases, and 13 bases lay between the germline ends. The CDR3 sequence is 14 residues long.

This chain uses TRBV14 with TRBJ1-2, with D unclear. The ends were cut back, 0 bases at V and 3 bases at J, with 5 bases in the middle. This CDR3 is 13 amino acids long. Germline V CDR1 and CDR2: SGHDN, FVKESK. The CDR3, as DNA: TGTGCCAGCAGCCAAGAGCGGGACTATGGCTACACCTTC. Protein: CASSQERDYGYTF.

V gene TRBV7-9 combines with J gene TRBJ1-2; unclear D gene. The length of the CDR3 is 13 residues. From germline, CDR1 is SEHNR and CDR2 FQNEAQ (reference sequence). V lost 0 bases, J lost 9 bases, and 11 bases lay in between. The CDR3 region is CASSLAYSESYTF. The CDR3 coding sequence is TGTGCCAGCAGCTTAGCTTACAGTGAGAGCTACACCTTC.

The gene calls are TRBV18 and TRBJ1-6; TRBD1 matches 8 bases. V was pared by 2 bases and J by 7 bases, with 4 bases of the junction left unmatched. Germline CDR1 is KGHSH and CDR2 is LQKENI. The CDR3 has 15 amino acids. The CDR3: CASSPGQGWNSPLHF. The DNA for the CDR3 is TGTGCCAGCTCACCAGGACAGGGCTGGAATTCACCCCTCCACTTT.

The CDR3 sequence is CASSPGDYFYEQYF. The CDR3 DNA sequence: TGTGCCAGCAGCCCAGGGGACTACTTCTACGAGCAGTACTTC. The chain is built from TRBV11-3 and TRBJ2-7, with D possibly matching TRBD2 (7 bases). The CDR3 covers 14 residues. The V gene's germline CDR1 is SGHNT and CDR2 YENEEA. The V gene lost 5 bases and the J gene lost 3 bases, with 14 bases spanning the gap.

CDR3 sequence reads: CASSYSRSQSGNTIYF. CDR3 DNA sequence: TGTGCCAGCAGTTACTCGAGGTCCCAATCCGGAAACACCATATATTTT. This chain links TRBV6-5 with TRBJ1-3; no firm D call. This CDR3 is 16 amino acids long. Germline V lookup: CDR1 MNHEY, CDR2 SVGAGI. Trimming left V 0 bases short and J 4 bases short, with 13 bases between.

In its sample, this clone was seen once. The chain joins TRBV9 to TRBJ2-1; 9 nucleotides align to TRBD2. The CDR3 has 15 residues. With 0 bases clipped from V and 3 bases from J, the junction kept 1 base outside the gene matches. Germline V gene data show CDR1 as SGDLS and CDR2 as YYNGEE. The CDR3 DNA sequence: TGTGCCAGCAGCGTAGTAGCGGGAGACTACAATGAGCAGTTCTTC. Protein: CASSVVAGDYNEQFF.

The J gene is TRBJ2-5, the V gene TRBV24-1, with TRBD2 matching 14 bases. This CDR3 is 20 amino acids long. Per germline, CDR1 KGHDR and CDR2 SFDVKD. Germline trimming cut 1 base from V and 6 bases from J; bases unmatched to any gene: 15. CDR3 protein: CATSDFPDPPGLAGGKTQYF. CDR3 DNA: TGTGCCACCAGTGATTTTCCCGATCCCCCTGGACTAGCGGGGGGAAAGACCCAGTACTTC.

The V and J genes are TRBV4-2 and TRBJ2-5; D possibly corresponds to TRBD2 (7 bases). The CDR3 runs 18 residues. The germline CDR1 and CDR2 sequences are LGHNA and YNFKEQ. The ends were cut back, 1 base at V and 5 bases at J, with 23 bases in the middle. The CDR3 DNA sequence: TGTGCCAGCAGCCAAGGGGGGCGGAGGGGGGGAAAGTGGGAGACCCAGTACTTC. Translating it yields CASSQGGRRGGKWETQYF.

The chain carries TRBV7-9 and TRBJ1-2, with a possible D match to TRBD1 (5 bases). The V gene's germline CDR1 is SEHNR and CDR2 FQNEAQ (reference sequence). The length of the CDR3 is 15 residues. V dropped 4 bases and J dropped 0 bases, with 12 bases sitting between them. CDR3 in amino acids: CASSYGRAANYGYTF. In DNA, the CDR3 is TGTGCCAGCAGCTACGGCAGGGCTGCTAACTATGGCTACACCTTC. Full variable domain (remainder filled in from reference TRBV7-9 and TRBJ1-2): DTGVSQNPRHKITKRGQNVTFRCDPISEHNRLYWYRQTLGQGPEFLTYFQNEAQLEKSRLLSDRFSAERPKGSFSTLEIQRTEQGDSAMYLCASSYGRAANYGYTFGSGTRLTVV.

The chain combines TRBV28 with TRBJ2-2; 9 positions agree with TRBD1. The V segment lost 5 bases and the J segment 0 bases; nucleotides outside the gene matches: 10. CDR3 length: 18 residues. CDR1 is MDHEN, CDR2 SYDVKM, per germline. Here the CDR3 reads CASSPGDRGIPNTGELFF. In nucleotides, the CDR3 is TGTGCCAGCAGTCCCGGCGACAGGGGGATCCCGAACACCGGGGAGCTGTTTTTT.

This sequence joins TRBV9 and TRBJ1-3; 7 bases agree with TRBD1. CDR1 and CDR2 from the germline V gene are SGDLS and YYNGEE. The length of the CDR3 is 19 residues. V trimming: 3 bases; J trimming: 0 bases; junction bases outside the gene matches: 15. CDR3 in DNA: TGTGCCAGCAGCGGACAGGGTAGGGGCTCTCGGAGCTCTGGAAACACCATATATTTT. Its translation: CASSGQGRGSRSSGNTIYF. The full variable domain, in which reference TRBV9 and TRBJ1-3 provide the parts outside the CDR3, is DSGVTQTPKHLITATGQRVTLRCSPRSGDLSVYWYQQSLDQGLQFLIQYYNGEERAKGNILERFSAQQFPDLHSELNLSSLELGDSALYFCASSGQGRGSRSSGNTIYFGEGSWLTVV.

DNA of the CDR3: TGTGCCACCAGTGACCCCAGCCGGGGGAGAGGTGATGGCTACACCTTC. It translates to CATSDPSRGRGDGYTF. The chain links TRBV24-1 to TRBJ1-2; D may be TRBD1 (5 bases). The CDR3 length is 16 residues. Per germline, CDR1 KGHDR and CDR2 SFDVKD. V was pared by 4 bases and J by 6 bases, with 20 bases between.

The chain combines TRBV6-5 with TRBJ2-1, with TRBD2 matching 14 bases. Germline V gene lookup returns CDR1 MNHEY and CDR2 SVGAGI. The junction had 5 bases not matched to a gene; V was cut back by 6 bases and J by 7 bases. This CDR3 is built from 15 residues. In nucleotides, the CDR3 is TGTGCCAGCAGCCACGGGACTAGCGGGAGAAATGAGCAGTTCTTC. It is translated as CASSHGTSGRNEQFF.

The rearrangement uses TRBV4-1 and TRBJ1-2, with 7 bases fitting TRBD1. This CDR3 has 15 residues. After removal of 4 bases from V and 2 bases from J, the junction contained 7 bases not matched to a gene. Germline V gene data show CDR1 as MGHRA and CDR2 as YSYEKL. As DNA, the CDR3 is TGCGCCAGCAGCCCGACAGGGCAAAAGAACTATGGCTACACCTTC. This translates into CASSPTGQKNYGYTF.

A single count supports this clone. Here the CDR3 reads CSEKGGTEAFF. CDR3 bases: TGCAGTGAAAAAGGAGGGACTGAAGCTTTCTTT. The J gene is TRBJ1-1, the V gene TRBV20-1; D call uncertain. Germline CDR1 and CDR2: DFQATT and SNEGSKA (reference sequence). V lost 7 bases, J lost 5 bases, and 11 bases lay in between. This CDR3 has 11 residues.

The chain has TRBV11-2 and TRBJ2-7, with TRBD2 as a possible D gene (5 bases). V lost 5 bases, J lost 3 bases, and 20 bases lay in between. Germline CDR1 reads SGHAT; CDR2 reads FQNNGV. CDR3 size: 16 residues. The CDR3 bases are TGTGCCAGCAGCCCGCACCTCGGGCTAGAGGGCTACGAGCAGTACTTC. Its translation is CASSPHLGLEGYEQYF.

The chain links TRBV28 to TRBJ1-5, with 10 bases matching TRBD1. This CDR3 comprises 16 residues. V was clipped by 3 bases and J by 5 bases; unmatched bases: 7. The V gene's germline CDR1 is MDHEN and CDR2 SYDVKM. CDR3 in amino acids: CASSFSGQGPDQPQHF. The CDR3 bases are TGTGCCAGCAGTTTTTCGGGACAGGGGCCGGATCAGCCCCAGCATTTT.

The gene calls are TRBV2 and TRBJ2-7; TRBD1 matches at 12 bases. After removal of 2 bases from V and 3 bases from J, the junction contained 8 bases not matched to a gene. This CDR3 is 17 amino acids long. The germline V gene has CDR1 SNHLY and CDR2 FYNNEI. The CDR3 here is CASSEWGQGATGYEQYF. The CDR3 region has the DNA TGTGCCAGCAGTGAATGGGGACAGGGGGCGACTGGCTACGAGCAGTACTTC. The variable domain in full, completed from reference TRBV2 and TRBJ2-7, reads EPEVTQTPSHQVTQMGQEVILRCVPISNHLYFYWYRQILGQKVEFLVSFYNNEISEKSEIFDDQFSVERPDGSNFTLKIRSTKLEDSAMYFCASSEWGQGATGYEQYFGPGTRLTVT.

The J gene is TRBJ2-7, the V gene TRBV28, with 9 bases identical to TRBD1. This CDR3 spans 16 amino acids. From germline, CDR1 is MDHEN and CDR2 SYDVKM. V was pared by 4 bases and J by 6 bases, with 13 bases of the junction left unmatched. The CDR3 reads CASSSGGQGKKGEQYF. For the CDR3, the DNA is TGTGCCAGCAGTTCCGGGGGACAGGGAAAAAAGGGCGAGCAGTACTTC. Variable domain in full (rest from reference TRBV28 and TRBJ2-7): DVKVTQSSRYLVKRTGEKVFLECVQDMDHENMFWYRQDPGLGLRLIYFSYDVKMKEKGDIPEGYSVSREKKERFSLILESASTNQTSMYLCASSSGGQGKKGEQYFGPGTRLTVT.

This chain links TRBV5-8 with TRBJ2-1; a possible D gene is TRBD1 (6 bases). The V and J ends lost 4 bases and 4 bases respectively, with 21 bases between them. The CDR3 runs to 17 residues. Germline V gene lookup returns CDR1 SGHTS and CDR2 YDEGEE. CDR3 in amino acids: CASSRSLTGWDYNEQFF. DNA for the CDR3: TGTGCCAGCAGCCGGAGCCTCACAGGGTGGGATTACAATGAGCAGTTCTTC.

This rearrangement joins TRBV5-4 to TRBJ1-6, with unresolved D. V was clipped by 0 bases and J by 9 bases, with 13 bases between them. This CDR3 contains 15 residues. CDR1 is SGHNT and CDR2 is YYREEE in the germline V gene (reference sequence). CDR3 sequence: CASSLAGVEGSPLHF. CDR3 coding DNA: TGTGCCAGCAGCTTGGCAGGAGTCGAGGGTTCACCCCTCCACTTT.

The V gene is TRBV11-1, the J gene TRBJ2-7; 7 bases are a match to TRBD1. With V trimmed by 5 bases and J by 1 base, 2 bases remained unmatched. Germline loops: CDR1 SGHAT, CDR2 FQDESV (reference sequence). The CDR3 consists of 13 residues. The CDR3 DNA reads as TGTGCCAGCAGCGACAGGGCATCCTACGAGCAGTACTTC. Amino acids: CASSDRASYEQYF.

V is TRBV19 and J is TRBJ2-1, with 11 bases lining up with TRBD2. This CDR3 has 16 residues. The germline V gene encodes CDR1 LNHDA and CDR2 SQIVND (reference sequence). With 7 bases clipped from V and 6 bases from J, the junction kept 11 bases outside the gene matches. The CDR3 region has the DNA TGTGCCAGTAATGACCCCGGGACTAGCGGAACCAATGAGCAGTTCTTC. It specifies CASNDPGTSGTNEQFF.

This sequence joins TRBV28 and TRBJ2-7; TRBD1 aligns across 9 bases. V gave up 4 bases and J gave up 4 bases; unmatched junction bases: 5. The germline V gene has CDR1 MDHEN and CDR2 SYDVKM. The CDR3 length is 14 residues. The CDR3 spells CASSSGQGPYEQYF. CDR3 coding DNA: TGTGCCAGCAGTTCGGGACAGGGACCTTACGAGCAGTACTTC.